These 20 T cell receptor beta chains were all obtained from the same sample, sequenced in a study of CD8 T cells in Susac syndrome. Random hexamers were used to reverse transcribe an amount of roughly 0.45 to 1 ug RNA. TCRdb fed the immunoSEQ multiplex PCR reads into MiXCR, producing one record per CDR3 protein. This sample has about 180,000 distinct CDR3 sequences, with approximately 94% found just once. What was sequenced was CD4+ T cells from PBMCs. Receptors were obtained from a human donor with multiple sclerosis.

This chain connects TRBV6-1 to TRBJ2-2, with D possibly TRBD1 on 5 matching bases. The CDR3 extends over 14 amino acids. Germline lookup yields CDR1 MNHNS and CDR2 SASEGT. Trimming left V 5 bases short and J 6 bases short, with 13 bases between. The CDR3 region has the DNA TGTGCCAGCAGTAAAAAAGGGGAATCCGGGGAGCTGTTTTTT. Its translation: CASSKKGESGELFF.

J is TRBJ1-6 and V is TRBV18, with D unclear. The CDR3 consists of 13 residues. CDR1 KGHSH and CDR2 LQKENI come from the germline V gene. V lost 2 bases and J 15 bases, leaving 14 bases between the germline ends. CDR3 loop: CASSPFDGERLHF. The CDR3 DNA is TGTGCCAGCTCACCATTCGATGGGGAACGCCTCCACTTT. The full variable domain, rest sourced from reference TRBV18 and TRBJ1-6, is NAGVMQNPRHLVRRRGQEARLRCSPMKGHSHVYWYRQLPEEGLKFMVYLQKENIIDESGMPKERFSAEFPKEGPSILRIQQVVRGDSAAYFCASSPFDGERLHFGNGTRLTVT.

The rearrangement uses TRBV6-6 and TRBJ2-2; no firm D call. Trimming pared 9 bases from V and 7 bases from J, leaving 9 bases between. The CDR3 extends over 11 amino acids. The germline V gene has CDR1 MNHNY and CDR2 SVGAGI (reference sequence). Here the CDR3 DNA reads TGTGCCAGTGTAGTGGGCGGGGAGCTGTTTTTT. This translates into CASVVGGELFF.

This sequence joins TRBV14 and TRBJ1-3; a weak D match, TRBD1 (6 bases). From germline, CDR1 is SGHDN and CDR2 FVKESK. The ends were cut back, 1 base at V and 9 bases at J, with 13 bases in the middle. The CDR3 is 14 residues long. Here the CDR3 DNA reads TGTGCCAGCAGCCAAGTAACAGGGAGTGGCACCATATATTTT. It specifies CASSQVTGSGTIYF.

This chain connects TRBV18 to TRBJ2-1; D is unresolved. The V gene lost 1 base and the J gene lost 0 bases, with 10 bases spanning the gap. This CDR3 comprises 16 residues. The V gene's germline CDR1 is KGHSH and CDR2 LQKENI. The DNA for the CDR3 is TGTGCCAGCTCACCACTCGGCCCCGGCTCCTACAATGAGCAGTTCTTC. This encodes CASSPLGPGSYNEQFF.

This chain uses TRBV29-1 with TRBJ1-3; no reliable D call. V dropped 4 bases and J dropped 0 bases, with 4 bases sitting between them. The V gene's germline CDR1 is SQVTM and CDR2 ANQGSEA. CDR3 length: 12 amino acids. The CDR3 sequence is CSVGSSGNTIYF. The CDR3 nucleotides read TGCAGCGTTGGAAGCTCTGGAAACACCATATATTTT.

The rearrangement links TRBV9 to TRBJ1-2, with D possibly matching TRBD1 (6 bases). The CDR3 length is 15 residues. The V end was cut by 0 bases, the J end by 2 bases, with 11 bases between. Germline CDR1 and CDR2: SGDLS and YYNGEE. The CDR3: CASSVEAGGNYGYTF. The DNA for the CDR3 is TGTGCCAGCAGCGTAGAGGCCGGGGGCAACTATGGCTACACCTTC.

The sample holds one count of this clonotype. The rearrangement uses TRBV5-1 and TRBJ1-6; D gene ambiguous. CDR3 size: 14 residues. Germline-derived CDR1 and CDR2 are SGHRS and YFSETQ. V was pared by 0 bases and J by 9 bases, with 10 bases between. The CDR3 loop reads CASSLDQSASPLHF. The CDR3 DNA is TGCGCCAGCAGCTTGGATCAGTCGGCTTCACCCCTCCACTTT.

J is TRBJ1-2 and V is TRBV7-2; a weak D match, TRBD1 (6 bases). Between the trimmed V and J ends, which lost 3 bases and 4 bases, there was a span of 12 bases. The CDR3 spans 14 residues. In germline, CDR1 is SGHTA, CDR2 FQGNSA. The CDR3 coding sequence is TGTGCCAGCAGCTTGACCGGGACATTCTATGGCTACACCTTC. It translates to CASSLTGTFYGYTF.

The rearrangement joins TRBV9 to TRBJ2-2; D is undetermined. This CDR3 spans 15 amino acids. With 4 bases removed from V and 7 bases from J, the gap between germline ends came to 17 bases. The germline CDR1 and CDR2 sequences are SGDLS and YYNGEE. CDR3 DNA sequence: TGTGCCAGCAGCCCCGCTGGGCTAGTCAGCGGGGAGCTGTTTTTT. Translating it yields CASSPAGLVSGELFF.

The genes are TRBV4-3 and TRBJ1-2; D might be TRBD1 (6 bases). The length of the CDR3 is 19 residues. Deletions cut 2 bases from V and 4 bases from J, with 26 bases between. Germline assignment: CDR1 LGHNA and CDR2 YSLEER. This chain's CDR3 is CASSQKFPPGAPQGYGYTF. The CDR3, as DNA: TGCGCCAGCAGCCAAAAGTTTCCTCCGGGGGCGCCTCAAGGCTATGGCTACACCTTC.

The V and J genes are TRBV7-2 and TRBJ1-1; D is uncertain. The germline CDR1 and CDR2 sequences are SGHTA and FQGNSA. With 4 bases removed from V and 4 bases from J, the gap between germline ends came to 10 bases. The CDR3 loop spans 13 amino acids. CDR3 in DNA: TGTGCCAGCAGCTCCCGGGCGCCCACTGAAGCTTTCTTT. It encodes CASSSRAPTEAFF.

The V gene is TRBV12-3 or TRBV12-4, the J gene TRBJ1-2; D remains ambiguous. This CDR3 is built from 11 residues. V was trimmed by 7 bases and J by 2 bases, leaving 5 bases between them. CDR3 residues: CASTPNYGYTF. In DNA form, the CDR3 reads TGTGCCAGCACTCCCAACTATGGCTACACCTTC.

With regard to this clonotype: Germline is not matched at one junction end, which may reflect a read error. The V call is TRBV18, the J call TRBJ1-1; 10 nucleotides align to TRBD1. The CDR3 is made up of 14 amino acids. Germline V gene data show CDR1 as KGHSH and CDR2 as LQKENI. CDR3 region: CASSVSRDRGDCVF. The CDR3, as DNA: TGTGCCAGCTCAGTCTCCCGGGACAGGGGTGATTGCGTCTTT.

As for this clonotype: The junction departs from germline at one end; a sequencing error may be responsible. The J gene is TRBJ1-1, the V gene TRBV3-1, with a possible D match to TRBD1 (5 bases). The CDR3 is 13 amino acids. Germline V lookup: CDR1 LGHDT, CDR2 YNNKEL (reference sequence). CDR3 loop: CASSLQTDTEAFF. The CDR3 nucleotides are TGTGCCAGCAGCCTCCAGACGGACACCGAAGCTTTCTTT.

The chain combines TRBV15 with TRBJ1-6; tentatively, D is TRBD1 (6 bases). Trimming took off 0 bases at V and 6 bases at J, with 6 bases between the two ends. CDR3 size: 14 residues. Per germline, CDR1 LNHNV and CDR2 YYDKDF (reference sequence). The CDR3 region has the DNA TGTGCCACCAGCAGAGAGGACAGTAATTCACCCCTCCACTTT. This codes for CATSREDSNSPLHF.

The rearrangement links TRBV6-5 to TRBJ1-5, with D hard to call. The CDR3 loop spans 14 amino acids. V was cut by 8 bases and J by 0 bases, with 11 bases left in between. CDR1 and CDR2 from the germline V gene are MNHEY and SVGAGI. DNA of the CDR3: TGTGCCAGCTGGGGTGGGAATAGCAATCAGCCCCAGCATTTT. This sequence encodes CASWGGNSNQPQHF.

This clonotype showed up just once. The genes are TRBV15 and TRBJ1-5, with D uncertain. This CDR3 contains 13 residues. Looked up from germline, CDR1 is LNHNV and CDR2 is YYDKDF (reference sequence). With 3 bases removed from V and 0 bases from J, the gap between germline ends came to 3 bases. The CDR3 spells CATSRYSNQPQHF. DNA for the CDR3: TGTGCCACCAGCAGGTATAGCAATCAGCCCCAGCATTTT.

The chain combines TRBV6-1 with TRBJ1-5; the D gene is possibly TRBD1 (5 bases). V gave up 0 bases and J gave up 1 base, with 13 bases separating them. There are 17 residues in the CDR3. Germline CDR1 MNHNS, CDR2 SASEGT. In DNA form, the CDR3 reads TGTGCCAGCAGTGAAGCGCGGGTCGGGGGGAGCAATCAGCCCCAGCATTTT. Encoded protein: CASSEARVGGSNQPQHF.

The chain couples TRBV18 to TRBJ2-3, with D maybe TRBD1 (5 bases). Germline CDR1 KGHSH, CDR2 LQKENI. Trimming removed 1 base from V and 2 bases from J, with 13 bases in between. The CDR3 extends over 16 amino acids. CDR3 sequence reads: CASSPRGKGSTDTQYF. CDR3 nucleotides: TGTGCCAGCTCACCACGTGGTAAGGGGTCCACAGATACGCAGTATTTT.